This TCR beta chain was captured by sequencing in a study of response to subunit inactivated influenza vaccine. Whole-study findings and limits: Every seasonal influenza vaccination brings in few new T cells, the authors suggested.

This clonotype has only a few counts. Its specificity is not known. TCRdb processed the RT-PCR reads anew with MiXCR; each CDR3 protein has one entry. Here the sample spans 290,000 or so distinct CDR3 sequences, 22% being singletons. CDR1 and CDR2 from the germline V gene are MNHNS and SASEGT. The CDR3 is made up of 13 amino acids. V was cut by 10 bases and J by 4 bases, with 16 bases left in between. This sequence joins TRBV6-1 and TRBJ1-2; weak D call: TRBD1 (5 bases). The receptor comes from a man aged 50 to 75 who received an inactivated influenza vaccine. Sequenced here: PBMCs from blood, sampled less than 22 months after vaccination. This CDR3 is CATRDGVIYGYTF. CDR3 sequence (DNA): TGTGCCACACGGGACGGAGTCATCTATGGCTACACCTTC.